The table lists the clone carrying this T cell receptor (beta chain) with many counts. The record originates from a study of control samples from healthy donors and cancer patients. Trimming took 1 base from V and 7 from J, leaving 14 bases between them. There are 14 residues in the CDR3. CDR1 and CDR2 from the germline V gene are GTSNPN and SVGIG (reference sequence). Using immunoSEQ multiplex PCR, the repertoire was profiled, and TCRdb retains in-frame clones only, with some absent. The sample includes about 150,000 clones, about 94% of them seen just once. The rearrangement links TRBV30 to TRBJ1-5; weak D call: TRBD1 (6 bases). Sample: blood. The sequence was obtained from a man aged 35 to 55 in good health. CDR3 residues: CAWSAWGAGQPQHF. In DNA form, the CDR3 reads TGTGCCTGGAGTGCGTGGGGGGCAGGGCAGCCCCAGCATTTT.